The next 31 T cell receptor beta chains were all read from a single sample in a study of T cell changes during pregnancy in multiple sclerosis. Assay used: immunoSEQ multiplex PCR; TCRdb lists only in-frame clones, some missing. In the table there are 55,000 or so clones, about nine tenths of which are singletons. The material sequenced was CD4+ T cells from peripheral blood mononuclear cells, taken after pregnancy. The receptors stem from a female donor with multiple sclerosis, enrolled in a pregnancy study.

The chain has TRBV18 and TRBJ1-4; 9 bases are a match to TRBD1. V dropped 2 bases and J dropped 13; count of bases not matched to a gene: 8. This CDR3 is 14 amino acids long. The germline gives CDR1 KGHSH, CDR2 LQKENI. The chain's CDR3 is CASSPTGTGRILFF. The CDR3 nucleotides read TGTGCCAGCTCACCAACCGGGACAGGGAGGATACTGTTTTTT.

Worth noting for this clone: In the same sample, other DNA sequences code for this CDR3. The rearrangement joins TRBV5-4 to TRBJ1-2; D unresolved. CDR1 is SGHNT and CDR2 is YYREEE in the germline V gene (reference sequence). V lost 2 bases, J lost 0 bases, and 5 bases lay in between. The CDR3 sequence is 13 residues long. The CDR3 protein is CASSLDSNYGYTF. In DNA, the CDR3 is TGTGCCAGCAGCTTAGACTCTAACTATGGCTACACCTTC.

The chain uses TRBV18 and TRBJ1-5; no definite D call. V was pared by 5 bases and J by 5 bases, with 10 bases between. The CDR3 spans 13 residues. CDR1 and CDR2 from the germline V gene are KGHSH and LQKENI. CDR3 DNA: TGTGCCAGCTCAAGTCAGAGGGATCAGCCCCAGCATTTT. This translates into CASSSQRDQPQHF.

This rearrangement joins TRBV4-3 to TRBJ1-1; D remains ambiguous. The CDR3 consists of 16 residues. Per germline, CDR1 LGHNA and CDR2 YSLEER. Trimming left V 0 bases short and J 0 bases short, with 11 bases between. The CDR3 DNA is TGCGCCAGCAGCCAAGATCTGGCCACCTTGAACACTGAAGCTTTCTTT. It yields the protein CASSQDLATLNTEAFF.

V and J are TRBV5-1 and TRBJ2-5; 7 bases are shared with TRBD2. Losses at the gene ends were 0 bases for V and 1 base for J; bases not matched to a gene: 0. This CDR3 is 14 amino acids long. CDR1 and CDR2 from the germline V gene are SGHRS and YFSETQ. The CDR3 sequence: CASSLAGGQETQYF. Here the CDR3 DNA reads TGCGCCAGCAGCTTGGCGGGGGGCCAAGAGACCCAGTACTTC.

The chain employs TRBV5-6 and TRBJ2-1; the D gene is possibly TRBD2 (7 bases). Germline V gene lookup returns CDR1 SGHDT and CDR2 YYEEEE. The CDR3 has 16 amino acids. Trimming removed 2 bases from V and 5 bases from J, with 17 bases in between. CDR3 nucleotide sequence: TGTGCCAGCAGCTTTTTTCGAGGGGGGGCTAACAATGAGCAGTTCTTC. This codes for CASSFFRGGANNEQFF.

This chain uses TRBV12-5 with TRBJ2-4, with TRBD1 identical over 10 bases. Looked up from germline, CDR1 is LGHNT and CDR2 is FRNRAP. Trimming removed 4 bases from V and 2 bases from J; junction bases left unmatched: 5. The CDR3 has 16 amino acids. The CDR3 protein is CASGSRQGASKNIQYF. Written as DNA, the CDR3 is TGTGCTAGTGGTTCCCGACAGGGGGCGTCCAAAAACATTCAGTACTTC.

This chain connects TRBV28 to TRBJ2-4, with D possibly being TRBD1 (5 bases). V lost 5 bases and J lost 1, with 12 bases in between. Germline values: CDR1 MDHEN, CDR2 SYDVKM. The CDR3 is 15 residues long. CDR3 sequence reads: CASSGAGIAKNIQYF. CDR3 DNA sequence: TGTGCCAGCAGTGGGGCAGGGATTGCCAAAAACATTCAGTACTTC.

The rearrangement uses TRBV27 and TRBJ1-4; 10 positions match TRBD1. The germline gives CDR1 MNHEY, CDR2 SMNVEV (reference sequence). CDR3 length: 15 residues. V trimming: 6 bases; J trimming: 8 bases; junction bases outside the gene matches: 9. The CDR3 nucleotides read TGTGCCAGCAGCCGATGGACAGGGGGTCAAGAAAAACTGTTTTTT. Protein sequence: CASSRWTGGQEKLFF.

This clone was found once. V is TRBV18 and J is TRBJ1-2, with D perhaps TRBD1 (6 bases). Trimming shortened V by 8 bases and J by 4 bases, and 14 bases separated the two germline ends. CDR3 length: 13 residues. The germline V gene encodes CDR1 KGHSH and CDR2 LQKENI. For the CDR3, the DNA is TGTGCCAGCACATCCCAGGGGTCCTATGGCTACACCTTC. It is translated as CASTSQGSYGYTF.

The V and J genes are TRBV9 and TRBJ2-1; 11 nucleotides match TRBD2. Germline V gene lookup returns CDR1 SGDLS and CDR2 YYNGEE. CDR3 size: 15 residues. The V gene end was trimmed by 3 bases and the J gene end by 4 bases; junction bases not matched to a gene: 3. CDR3 in amino acids: CASSAPSGGYNEQFF. The CDR3, as DNA: TGTGCCAGCAGCGCCCCTAGCGGGGGGTACAATGAGCAGTTCTTC.

In DNA form, the CDR3 reads TGCGCCAGCAGCCAAGAGGCCGCTAACTATGGCTACACCTTC. Protein product: CASSQEAANYGYTF. The chain links TRBV4-3 to TRBJ1-2; D ambiguous. The V gene lost 0 bases and the J gene lost 0 bases, with 5 bases spanning the gap. Germline CDR1 is LGHNA and CDR2 is YSLEER. There are 14 residues in the CDR3.

A single count supports this clone. This chain connects TRBV11-3 to TRBJ2-2; TRBD1 matches 7 bases. This CDR3 has 16 residues. V shed 3 bases and J 6 bases; nucleotides not matched to a gene: 10. CDR1 SGHNT and CDR2 YENEEA come from the germline V gene. In DNA form, the CDR3 reads TGTGCCAGCAGCTTGATCGGGACAGCCTCCTCCGGGGAGCTGTTTTTT. Its translation: CASSLIGTASSGELFF.

The table lists this clone with a count of one. This chain joins TRBV15 and TRBJ1-5; the D gene is possibly TRBD1 (6 bases). From germline, CDR1 is LNHNV and CDR2 YYDKDF (reference sequence). This CDR3 is 14 amino acids long. Trimming pared 7 bases from V and 3 bases from J, leaving 13 bases between. The CDR3 nucleotides are TGTGCCACCACCCGCCCAGGGGACAATCAGCCCCAGCATTTT. Encoded protein: CATTRPGDNQPQHF.

This clone was recorded once. The CDR3 DNA follows: TGTGCCAGCAGCTTGGGGCCCACCAATCAGCCCCAGCATTTT. It yields the protein CASSLGPTNQPQHF. The chain is built from TRBV7-2 and TRBJ1-5; a weak D match, TRBD1 (5 bases). The CDR3 extends over 14 amino acids. Germline CDR1 and CDR2: SGHTA and FQGNSA. V dropped 3 bases and J dropped 3 bases, with 9 bases sitting between them.

A remark on this clone: Sequence at one end of the junction differs from germline and may be a read error. The chain couples TRBV19 to TRBJ1-4; D uncertain. The CDR3 covers 14 residues. CDR1 is LNHDA, CDR2 SQIVND, per germline (reference sequence). CDR3 in DNA: TGTGCCAGTAGCGGACTCATCCCAGGTGAACAACTGTTTTTT. Protein: CASSGLIPGEQLFF.

The V and J genes are TRBV5-1 and TRBJ2-5; tentatively, D is TRBD2 (6 bases). TRBJ2-7 matches the DNA end more closely, so the J call is doubtful. Germline V gene lookup returns CDR1 SGHRS and CDR2 YFSETQ. The CDR3 is 14 amino acids. CDR3 sequence reads: CASSLAAGTYEQYF. The CDR3 DNA reads as TGCGCCAGCAGCTTGGCCGCGGGAACCTACGAGCAGTACTTC.

This clone was seen more than once but under ten times. V gene TRBV5-1 combines with J gene TRBJ2-7; TRBD2 matches 8 bases. The CDR3 spans 14 residues. V lost 6 bases, J lost 4 bases, and 9 bases stayed unmatched. The V gene's germline CDR1 is SGHRS and CDR2 YFSETQ. The CDR3 region has the DNA TGCGCCAGCATGAAGCACGGGGGGGCATACGAGCAGTACTTC. Protein sequence: CASMKHGGAYEQYF.

The J gene is TRBJ1-5, the V gene TRBV30; 7 nucleotides agree with TRBD1. The CDR3 consists of 16 residues. V shed 0 bases, J shed 4 bases, and the junction held 9 bases outside the gene matches. Looked up from germline, CDR1 is GTSNPN and CDR2 is SVGIG (reference sequence). CDR3 region: CAWSVRGGPPNQPQHF. The CDR3 DNA sequence: TGTGCCTGGAGTGTTCGAGGGGGCCCCCCTAATCAGCCCCAGCATTTT.

This clone has only one observation. The chain links TRBV5-5 to TRBJ2-5; D possibly corresponds to TRBD2 (5 bases). CDR3 length: 14 residues. V lost 0 bases to trimming and J lost 4 bases, with 10 bases between them. Germline loops: CDR1 SGHKS, CDR2 YYEKEE (reference sequence). DNA for the CDR3: TGTGCCAGCAGCTTGGGCACGGGGATAGAGACCCAGTACTTC. This codes for CASSLGTGIETQYF. Combining the CDR3 with reference TRBV5-5 and TRBJ2-5 gives the whole variable domain DAGVTQSPTHLIKTRGQQVTLRCSPISGHKSVSWYQQVLGQGPQFIFQYYEKEERGRGNFPDRFSARQFPNYSSELNVNALLLGDSALYLCASSLGTGIETQYFGPGTRLLVL.

The gene calls are TRBV18 and TRBJ1-4; 8 bases are shared with TRBD1. V trimming: 6 bases; J trimming: 8 bases; junction bases outside the gene matches: 8. The length of the CDR3 is 14 residues. The V gene's germline CDR1 is KGHSH and CDR2 LQKENI. CDR3 sequence: CASSQGQGSEKLFF. CDR3 nucleotide sequence: TGTGCCAGCTCCCAAGGACAGGGAAGCGAAAAACTGTTTTTT.

V and J are TRBV5-1 and TRBJ2-7, with a possible D match to TRBD2 (6 bases). Germline V gene data show CDR1 as SGHRS and CDR2 as YFSETQ. This CDR3 has 13 residues. Deletions cut 4 bases from V and 6 bases from J, with 14 bases between. CDR3 amino acids: CASSPGLSTEQYF. The CDR3 bases are TGCGCCAGCAGCCCCGGACTATCTACCGAGCAGTACTTC.

This chain joins TRBV5-5 and TRBJ1-1; no firm D call. Trimming cost V 2 bases and J 4 bases, with 12 bases left between them. CDR3 length: 14 amino acids. Looked up from germline, CDR1 is SGHKS and CDR2 is YYEKEE (reference sequence). The CDR3 sequence: CASSFLPASTEAFF. The CDR3 nucleotides read TGTGCCAGCAGCTTTCTTCCCGCGTCCACTGAAGCTTTCTTT.

V gene TRBV30 combines with J gene TRBJ1-1; no reliable D call. In germline, CDR1 is GTSNPN, CDR2 SVGIG (reference sequence). V gave up 2 bases and J gave up 7 bases, with 11 bases separating them. The CDR3 has 12 residues. CDR3 in DNA: TGTGCCTGGAGTACCCCCGGGTATGAAGCTTTCTTT. Its protein is CAWSTPGYEAFF.

This sequence joins TRBV5-6 and TRBJ2-7; D unclear. Germline V gene lookup returns CDR1 SGHDT and CDR2 YYEEEE. V lost 4 bases and J lost 7, with 9 bases in between. The CDR3 contains 11 residues. Here the CDR3 reads CASSLTLEQYF. As DNA, the CDR3 is TGTGCCAGCAGCCTAACTCTTGAGCAGTACTTC.

The genes are TRBV19 and TRBJ1-1; D not resolved. Trimming cost V 3 bases and J 4 bases, with 12 bases left between them. CDR1 LNHDA and CDR2 SQIVND come from the germline V gene (reference sequence). There are 14 residues in the CDR3. The CDR3 bases are TGTGCCAGTAGTATTCTCGGGGAGAGCACTGAAGCTTTCTTT. The encoded protein is CASSILGESTEAFF.

This chain connects TRBV7-2 to TRBJ2-5; D is uncertain. This CDR3 contains 14 residues. Germline CDR1 SGHTA, CDR2 FQGNSA. The germline V and J ends were trimmed by 5 bases and 4 bases, with 14 bases remaining between them. CDR3 bases: TGTGCCAGCAGCCTGAGGTCATCCGGAGAGACCCAGTACTTC. This translates into CASSLRSSGETQYF.

This chain connects TRBV5-4 to TRBJ2-1; 9 bases line up with TRBD2. Germline values: CDR1 SGHNT, CDR2 YYREEE (reference sequence). V lost 5 bases to trimming and J lost 8 bases; unmatched junction nucleotides: 5. The CDR3 has 13 residues. DNA of the CDR3: TGTGCCAGCAGTACAGCGGGGGGTTATGAGCAGTTCTTC. Residues: CASSTAGGYEQFF.

The chain uses TRBV5-6 and TRBJ2-5; D is uncertain. Looked up from germline, CDR1 is SGHDT and CDR2 is YYEEEE. Trimming shortened V by 4 bases and J by 6 bases, and 19 bases separated the two germline ends. CDR3 length: 15 amino acids. CDR3 loop: CASSLARLTVKTQYF. CDR3 sequence (DNA): TGTGCCAGCAGCCTGGCGCGACTCACGGTGAAGACCCAGTACTTC.

The CDR3 DNA sequence: TGTGCCAGTACTGGGACAGACCTTTTCTATAATTCACCCCTCCACTTT. Its protein is CASTGTDLFYNSPLHF. The gene calls are TRBV19 and TRBJ1-6, with 7 bases that match TRBD1. The CDR3 runs to 16 residues. The germline gives CDR1 LNHDA, CDR2 SQIVND (reference sequence). J gave up 3 bases and V 7 bases, and 9 bases lay outside the gene matches.

This chain connects TRBV5-1 to TRBJ2-1; a weak D match, TRBD2 (6 bases). The CDR3 consists of 14 residues. V lost 4 bases, J lost 8 bases, and 16 bases lay in between. Germline loops: CDR1 SGHRS, CDR2 YFSETQ. In DNA form, the CDR3 reads TGCGCCAGCAGCCGGGACGGGAGAATCGATGAGCAGTTCTTC. This encodes CASSRDGRIDEQFF.